One and the same sample provided the 22 T cell receptor beta chains below, sequenced in a study of T-cell reconstitution after alpha-beta-depleted transplantation in children. Unique molecular identifiers were incorporated during preparation of the TCRbeta library. In TCRdb, the PCR reads were re-called with MiXCR into one record per CDR3 protein. The sample has roughly 500,000 distinct CDR3 sequences, around 12% seen once. The source material was PBMCs from the stem cell graft donor, sampled from the stem cell graft. These receptor sequences come from a human donor who donated a stem cell graft to a child with combined immunodeficiency.

This clonotype occurred many times. The chain has TRBV10-3 and TRBJ2-7, with 11 nucleotides matching TRBD2. The junction had 7 bases not matched to a gene; V was cut back by 8 bases and J by 1 base. Germline V lookup: CDR1 ENHRY, CDR2 SYGVKD. The CDR3 has 15 amino acids. The CDR3 DNA is TGTGCCATCTCCCTAGCGGGGGGCCTTTCCTACGAGCAGTACTTC. It codes for CAISLAGGLSYEQYF.

This chain uses TRBV11-2 with TRBJ2-7, with TRBD2 as a possible D gene (5 bases). CDR3 size: 15 residues. V was pared by 2 bases and J by 3 bases, with 14 bases between. CDR1 and CDR2 from the germline V gene are SGHAT and FQNNGV. The CDR3 DNA is TGTGCCAGCAGCTTAAACCCAACTAGTCGCTACGAGCAGTACTTC. The encoded protein is CASSLNPTSRYEQYF. The entire variable domain, with the rest obtained from reference TRBV11-2 and TRBJ2-7, is as follows: EAGVAQSPRYKIIEKRQSVAFWCNPISGHATLYWYQQILGQGPKLLIQFQNNGVVDDSQLPKDRFSAERLKGVDSTLKIQPAKLEDSAVYLCASSLNPTSRYEQYFGPGTRLTVT.

This clonotype was observed a few times. The CDR3 coding sequence is TGTGCCAGCAGACCGGGGAGTTCCTACAATGAGCAGTTCTTC. Encoded protein: CASRPGSSYNEQFF. The J gene is TRBJ2-1, the V gene TRBV12-3 or TRBV12-4, with D possibly matching TRBD2 (5 bases). Trimming pared 6 bases from V and 1 base from J, leaving 10 bases between. The CDR3 covers 14 residues.

The V call is TRBV15, the J call TRBJ2-5, with TRBD2 as a possible D gene (5 bases). The CDR3 length is 14 residues. V was cut by 3 bases and J by 1 base, with 9 bases left in between. Germline V CDR1 and CDR2: LNHNV, YYDKDF (reference sequence). CDR3: CATSRPGIQETQYF. The CDR3, as DNA: TGTGCCACCAGCAGGCCCGGGATCCAAGAGACCCAGTACTTC.

This clonotype was seen repeatedly, ten times or more. The chain recombines TRBV29-1 with TRBJ2-7, with 7 bases lining up with TRBD1. Germline lookup yields CDR1 SQVTM and CDR2 ANQGSEA. With V trimmed by 6 bases and J by 3 bases, 5 bases remained unmatched. This CDR3 has 12 residues. CDR3 nucleotides: TGCAGCGTCCGGGACAGCGACTACGAGCAGTACTTC. This sequence encodes CSVRDSDYEQYF.

This clonotype appeared a few times. The chain joins TRBV5-1 to TRBJ2-7; D gene ambiguous. With 4 bases removed from V and 0 bases from J, the gap between germline ends came to 29 bases. CDR3 length: 20 residues. Germline assignment: CDR1 SGHRS and CDR2 YFSETQ. As DNA, the CDR3 is TGCGCCAGCAGCGGCACCTTGGCACCAATAGGTGCATCGAGCTCCTACGAGCAGTACTTC. Translation: CASSGTLAPIGASSSYEQYF.

This clonotype occurred a few times. The chain has TRBV5-6 and TRBJ2-7; a possible D gene is TRBD1 (6 bases). Trimming took 4 bases from V and 4 from J, leaving 9 bases between them. This CDR3 has 12 residues. Germline loops: CDR1 SGHDT, CDR2 YYEEEE. DNA of the CDR3: TGTGCCAGCAGCGAGGGGGTTTACGAGCAGTACTTC. It translates to CASSEGVYEQYF.

The rearrangement links TRBV9 to TRBJ1-6, with no clear D. Trimming left V 4 bases short and J 8 bases short, with 16 bases between. From germline, CDR1 is SGDLS and CDR2 YYNGEE. The CDR3 runs to 15 residues. CDR3 protein: CASSFEGRADSPLHF. The DNA for the CDR3 is TGTGCCAGCAGCTTCGAGGGTAGGGCGGATTCACCCCTCCACTTT.

This clonotype was picked up many times. The chain joins TRBV29-1 to TRBJ2-1; no reliable D call. Trimming stripped 6 bases from V and 5 bases from J, with 11 bases between. Germline V gene data show CDR1 as SQVTM and CDR2 as ANQGSEA. This CDR3 spans 12 amino acids. In DNA, the CDR3 is TGCAGCGTAGAGACCGGAGACAATGAGCAGTTCTTC. Protein product: CSVETGDNEQFF.

This clonotype has at least ten counts. The rearrangement uses TRBV5-5 and TRBJ2-5; 8 nucleotides line up with TRBD1. CDR1 is SGHKS and CDR2 is YYEKEE in the germline V gene (reference sequence). V dropped 0 bases and J dropped 5; count of bases not matched to a gene: 3. CDR3 length equals 14 residues. CDR3 DNA sequence: TGTGCCAGCAGCTTGGAAGGACAGGGCGAGACCCAGTACTTC. Residues: CASSLEGQGETQYF. Filled out from reference TRBV5-5 and TRBJ2-5, the complete variable domain reads DAGVTQSPTHLIKTRGQQVTLRCSPISGHKSVSWYQQVLGQGPQFIFQYYEKEERGRGNFPDRFSARQFPNYSSELNVNALLLGDSALYLCASSLEGQGETQYFGPGTRLLVL.

This clonotype came up a few times. This chain joins TRBV6-2 or TRBV6-3 and TRBJ2-1; D unclear. Trimming removed 0 bases at V and 6 bases at J, with 9 bases between. The CDR3 totals 14 residues. In germline, CDR1 is MNHEY, CDR2 SVGEGT. The CDR3 nucleotides read TGTGCCAGCAGTTACTCAGGTCTAGTCAATGAGCAGTTCTTC. Its translation is CASSYSGLVNEQFF.

This clonotype was seen many times. This chain uses TRBV20-1 with TRBJ2-5; the D call may be TRBD1 or TRBD2 (5 bases each). With 6 bases removed from V and 3 bases from J, the gap between germline ends came to 14 bases. Germline V CDR1 and CDR2: DFQATT, SNEGSKA (reference sequence). The CDR3 sequence is 13 residues long. The CDR3 spells CSAIMGREETQYF. CDR3 bases: TGCAGTGCCATTATGGGGCGGGAAGAGACCCAGTACTTC.

This chain uses TRBV7-2 with TRBJ1-5; D unclear. CDR3 length: 15 residues. The germline gives CDR1 SGHTA, CDR2 FQGNSA. V was clipped by 3 bases and J by 4 bases, with 13 bases between them. CDR3 nucleotide sequence: TGTGCCAGCAGCTTTATTAGTCTGACGAATCAGCCCCAGCATTTT. It translates to CASSFISLTNQPQHF.

The table lists this clonotype with a few counts. The CDR3 spells CASSLQTADTQYF. CDR3 DNA: TGCGCCAGCAGCTTGCAGACAGCGGATACGCAGTATTTT. The rearrangement joins TRBV5-1 to TRBJ2-3; perhaps TRBD1 as D (5 bases). Germline loops: CDR1 SGHRS, CDR2 YFSETQ. V lost 1 base and J 6 bases, leaving 9 bases between the germline ends. This CDR3 comprises 13 residues. Filled out from reference TRBV5-1 and TRBJ2-3, the complete variable domain reads KAGVTQTPRYLIKTRGQQVTLSCSPISGHRSVSWYQQTPGQGLQFLFEYFSETQRNKGNFPGRFSGRQFSNSRSEMNVSTLELGDSALYLCASSLQTADTQYFGPGTRLTVL.

The chain joins TRBV18 to TRBJ2-4; no firm D call. This CDR3 has 14 amino acids. Germline-derived CDR1 and CDR2 are KGHSH and LQKENI. The V end was cut by 0 bases, the J end by 5 bases, with 8 bases between. The CDR3 coding sequence is TGTGCCAGCTCACCACCGGTTGCGGAAAACATTCAGTACTTC. Amino acids: CASSPPVAENIQYF.

The chain has TRBV4-3 and TRBJ1-4; D remains ambiguous. V was pared by 2 bases and J by 0 bases, with 10 bases between. CDR1 is LGHNA, CDR2 YSLEER, per germline. The CDR3 is 16 residues long. For the CDR3, the DNA is TGCGCCAGCAGCCAATGGATAACAGCAACTAATGAAAAACTGTTTTTT. Its translation: CASSQWITATNEKLFF.

This clonotype was observed many times. This sequence joins TRBV28 and TRBJ1-2; possibly TRBD1 for D (6 bases). CDR3 length: 15 amino acids. Between the trimmed V and J ends, which lost 4 bases and 7 bases, there was a span of 19 bases. Germline CDR1 reads MDHEN; CDR2 reads SYDVKM. CDR3: CASSSPGQPRLGYTF. The CDR3 DNA is TGTGCCAGCAGTTCCCCCGGACAGCCCCGGCTTGGCTACACCTTC.

To note about this clonotype: Given a much more abundant clone one base away, this may be a read error. This chain connects TRBV28 to TRBJ1-2, with D perhaps TRBD1 (5 bases). Germline V gene sequence: CDR1 MDHEN, CDR2 SYDVKM. The CDR3 length is 13 residues. Trimming took off 8 bases at V and 6 bases at J, with 16 bases between the two ends. The CDR3 here is CASEQSRADGYTF. CDR3 nucleotides: TGTGCCAGCGAACAAAGCAGGGCTGATGGCTACACCTTC.

The J gene is TRBJ2-1, the V gene TRBV20-1; 8 nucleotides line up with TRBD2. The germline V gene encodes CDR1 DFQATT and CDR2 SNEGSKA (reference sequence). The CDR3 sequence is 15 residues long. Unmatched junction bases numbered 11, after V lost 6 bases and J lost 4 bases. CDR3 DNA sequence: TGCAGTGCCAGTAGCGGGACGCACCCTTACAATGAGCAGTTCTTC. Translation gives CSASSGTHPYNEQFF.

The chain employs TRBV14 and TRBJ2-7; D might be TRBD1 or TRBD2, each matching 5 bases. Germline CDR1 is SGHDN and CDR2 is FVKESK. V was shortened by 4 bases and J by 1 base, with 14 bases between the two germline ends. The CDR3 is 15 residues long. The CDR3 sequence is CASSRNSGASYEQYF. DNA of the CDR3: TGTGCCAGCAGCCGAAATTCCGGGGCTTCCTACGAGCAGTACTTC.

This clonotype came up a few times. The chain combines TRBV25-1 with TRBJ1-4; D is undetermined. CDR1 is MGHDK and CDR2 is SYGVNS in the germline V gene. This CDR3 is built from 15 residues. The V and J ends lost 5 bases and 4 bases respectively, with 14 bases between them. The DNA for the CDR3 is TGTGCCAGCAGTCACAGATCTCTGAGTAATGAAAAACTGTTTTTT. Its protein is CASSHRSLSNEKLFF.

This clonotype has ten or more counts. This sequence joins TRBV28 and TRBJ2-3, with D unclear. The V gene's germline CDR1 is MDHEN and CDR2 SYDVKM. Trimming left V 3 bases short and J 5 bases short, with 6 bases between. There are 12 residues in the CDR3. The CDR3 loop is CASSFSLDTQYF. CDR3 nucleotide sequence: TGTGCCAGCAGTTTCTCCTTAGATACGCAGTATTTT.